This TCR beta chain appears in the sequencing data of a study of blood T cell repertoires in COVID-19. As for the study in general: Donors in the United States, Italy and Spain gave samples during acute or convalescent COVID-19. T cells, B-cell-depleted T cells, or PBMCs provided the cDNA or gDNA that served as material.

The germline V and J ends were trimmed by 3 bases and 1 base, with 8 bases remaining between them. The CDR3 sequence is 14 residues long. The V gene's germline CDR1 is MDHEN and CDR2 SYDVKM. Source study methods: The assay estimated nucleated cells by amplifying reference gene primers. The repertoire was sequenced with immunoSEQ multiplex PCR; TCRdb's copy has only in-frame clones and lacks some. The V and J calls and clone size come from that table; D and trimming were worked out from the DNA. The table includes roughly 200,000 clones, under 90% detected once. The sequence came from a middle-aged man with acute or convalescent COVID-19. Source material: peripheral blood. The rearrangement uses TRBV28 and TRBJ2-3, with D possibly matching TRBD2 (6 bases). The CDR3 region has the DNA TGTGCCAGCAGTTTCGGGGGACGCACAGATACGCAGTATTTT. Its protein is CASSFGGRTDTQYF.